This entry is about one T cell receptor (beta chain). What antigen it recognizes has not been identified. No quality values exist for individual bases; no much larger clone is one base distant. For repertoire sequencing, TCR beta CDR3 regions were amplified from RNA transcripts. HTBI primers and the Qiagen OneStep RT-PCR kit were used in a first-round RT-PCR, which was followed by a second-round multiplex PCR, size selection and purification. Libraries were sequenced paired-end with 100 bp reads on an Illumina HiSeq2000. On the authors' methods: SOAPnuke was used to process the reads, throwing out any read that had adapters, had uncalled bases, had a mean Phred below 15, or lacked an exact constant-primer or identifier match. High-quality paired reads were merged with COPE v1.2.5. Clonotypes were defined as unique nucleotide sequences and were aligned to IMGT TRB V, D and J references using MiTCR v1.1. The analysis was limited to V-J combinations with a frequency above 0.0001, which together covered 99.2% of repertoires. For each V-J combination, a TCR clonal expansion and chaos score was defined as F50 clonal expansion divided by the chaos observed in the TCRdist matrix. Welch's t-statistics and random forest were used to reduce the features to approximately 13 V-J combinations, which were then used as input to a naive Bayes classifier. Thyroid-blood repertoire similarity was quantified with the Morisita-Horn index. TCRdb reworked the public reads: Q25 trimming with fastp, MiXCR clone assembly, productive beta chains retained. Each entry merges the rows of one CDR3 protein and shows their most common DNA and genes. These V and J calls derive from TCRdb rather than the authors' analysis. Counted in this sample were around 1.1 million distinct CDR3 sequences; 35% to 45% of them appeared once. The ten largest account for around 10% of the sample.

This sample is drawn from a study of Graves' ophthalmopathy and Graves' hyperthyroidism (dated by TCRdb to 2016 to 2019). With regard to the full study: A patient counted as having stable hyperthyroidism if there was no progression to ophthalmopathy within 18 months of follow-up. To tell Graves' ophthalmopathy apart from Graves' hyperthyroidism, and to predict which patients would progress to ophthalmopathy, the study relied on TCR beta repertoire signatures. In total, approximately 130 blood samples were TCR-sequenced: around 42 ophthalmopathy, under 85 hyperthyroidism and around 17 hyperthyroidism-to-ophthalmopathy patients. To explore V-J signatures that separate ophthalmopathy from hyperthyroidism, a discovery set of about a hundred patients was enrolled, consisting of 40 to 45 with ophthalmopathy and approximately 60 with stable hyperthyroidism. An independent validation cohort comprised 18 to 20 hyperthyroidism patients and 15 to 17 patients who later progressed from hyperthyroidism to ophthalmopathy. T-cell repertoires of thyroid tissue and blood were compared in 5 or 6 hyperthyroidism patients. Once sampling was done, hyperthyroidism patients were given methimazole at a starting dose of 30 mg daily, while ophthalmopathy patients were given high-dose intravenous methylprednisolone. Results the study describes overall, beyond this receptor: In validation, the model predicted ophthalmopathy progression with about 70% sensitivity and 72% to 80% specificity; eleven to twelve predicted patients were CT-confirmed with GO in a median of about 6.2 months. Most of the expanded thyroid clonotypes with a frequency above 0.001 were also detected in blood, and it was suggested that the thyroid immune response may be reflected by blood repertoires. In cross-validation, the 13-signature model distinguished ophthalmopathy from stable hyperthyroidism with around 90% sensitivity and 81.08% specificity, while in the test set the corresponding values were about 80% and 75%. No statistical method was used to predetermine the sample size, and group allocation was not hidden from the investigators.

Patients with hyperthyroidism were aged 18 to 65 years, had been newly diagnosed, and had a disease duration of less than 2 months. Patients with other autoimmune diseases, uncontrolled infections, pregnancy or lactation were excluded. Diagnosis relied on clinical symptoms, serum thyroxine, TRAb, thyroid ultrasound and orbital computed tomography. Total RNA was extracted with Trizol reagent and quality-checked on an Agilent 2100 Bioanalyzer. Taken from the germline V gene, the CDR1 and CDR2 loops are MGHDK and SYGVNS. Trimming costs V 5 bases and J 5 bases, and their ends lie 18 bases apart. CDR3 length: 15 amino acids, cysteine to phenylalanine. Only the CDR3 portion is preserved as DNA: 45 bases, with reading frame beginning at the first base.

The rearranged segments are TRBV25-1 and TRBJ2-5; the D segment cannot be called with confidence. This sequence originates from an adult man with Graves' hyperthyroidism. The sample was peripheral blood or thyroid tissue (not recorded which). CDR3 region: CASSSPFHNPETQYF. The DNA is TGTGCCAGCAGTTCCCCCTTTCACAACCCGGAGACCCAGTACTTC.